The rows below give T cell receptor beta chains drawn from one sample of a study of shared clonotypes between healthy human individuals. Only in-frame clones appear in the TCRdb table, and some are missing; sequencing was by immunoSEQ multiplex PCR. Among some 2,400,000 clones, nearly 97% were seen once, and the ten largest hold around 0.13%. The sample taken for sequencing was naive CD4+ T cells sorted from blood. All receptors derive from a man between 18 and 35 years old in good health. CDR3s include the opening cysteine and the closing phenylalanine or tryptophan. Each record gives: V gene, J gene, CDR3 protein.

>TRBV18|TRBJ1-2
CASSRTAGTGDYYGYTF
>TRBV2|TRBJ2-7
CASSGSGISNEQYF
>TRBV7-3|TRBJ1-1
CASSLMWGAEAFF
>TRBV5-1|TRBJ2-7
CASSLAGQGPSYEQYF
>TRBV21-1|TRBJ1-2
CASSKALKGEGYTF
>TRBV15|TRBJ2-5
CATSRTAPLQETQYF
>TRBV9|TRBJ2-5
CASNKGQGAAKETQYF
>TRBV5-1|TRBJ2-1
CASHSDRSLAEQFF
>TRBV28|TRBJ2-2
CASSGADKNTGELFF
>TRBV30|TRBJ2-7
CAWKRGSGRYEQYF
>TRBV6-1|TRBJ1-2
CASTRTGGTYGYTF
>TRBV5-1|TRBJ2-7
CASSLRQGATYEQYF
>TRBV28|TRBJ1-3
CASSLEQYSGNTIYF
>TRBV19|TRBJ2-7
CASSIVPAGADEQYF
>TRBV5-1|TRBJ2-5
CASSLSLAGAIQETQYF
>TRBV6-1|TRBJ1-1
CASSELQGRTEAFF
>TRBV30|TRBJ1-1
CAWSVQGDTEAFF
>TRBV10-3|TRBJ2-7
CAISAYSYEQYF
>TRBV9|TRBJ1-2
CASSVDRGYGYTF
>TRBV9|TRBJ2-1
CASSAVTLSRGNEQFF
>TRBV12-5|TRBJ1-2
CASGLVLGGYTF
>TRBV28|TRBJ2-7
CASSLTLAGLQYF
>TRBV7-7|TRBJ2-5
CASSLATGLAETQYF
>TRBV6-1|TRBJ1-1
CASKSGNTEAFF
>TRBV13|TRBJ2-3
CASSLRLAGSGDTQYF
>TRBV4-2|TRBJ2-2
CASSARQGDTGELFF
>TRBV7-9|TRBJ2-7
CASSLVSSYEQYF
>TRBV5-6|TRBJ1-2
CASSLVLSGYTF
>TRBV6-5|TRBJ2-7
CASSYATSGTYEQYF
>TRBV6-1|TRBJ1-2
CASSEAAADRTTF
>TRBV7-2|TRBJ1-2
CASSLRQEGYGYTF
>TRBV10-3|TRBJ2-7
CAISWDRGTGEQYF
>TRBV5-1|TRBJ1-4
CASSLASVPNEKLFF
>TRBV6-5|TRBJ1-2
CASSYYTEGPDGYTF
>TRBV11-2|TRBJ1-2
CASSLSGSGGYTF
>TRBV13|TRBJ2-5
CASNQLGVQETQYF
>TRBV5-1|TRBJ2-3
CASSPEGRRTDTQYF
>TRBV29-1|TRBJ2-7
CSVGDRGYEQYF
>TRBV20-1|TRBJ2-3
CSASITDTQYF
>TRBV11-2|TRBJ1-4
CASSLGGQGPMNEKLFF
>TRBV5-4|TRBJ2-7
CASSFGQGLTYEQYF
>TRBV27|TRBJ2-3
CATTGAGSPSTDTQYF
>TRBV5-1|TRBJ1-6
CASSRTGNVNSPLHF
>TRBV5-4|TRBJ2-5
CASSAGLGETQYF
>TRBV6-5|TRBJ2-2
CATMSEGAGEGELFF
>TRBV5-4|TRBJ2-7
CASSLDRLGEQYF
>TRBV10-3|.
CAISVNRTGRSYEQYF
>TRBV10-3|TRBJ2-2
CAINRGNTGELFF
>TRBV29-1|TRBJ2-2
CSAERTAPGLAGAGELFF
>TRBV28|TRBJ1-6
CASSSEGQGYNSPLHF
>TRBV5-1|TRBJ2-7
CASSLGDRADEQYF
>TRBV2|TRBJ2-5
CASSDEETQYF
>TRBV12-5|TRBJ2-7
CASGPGQGAGEQYF
>TRBV5-1|TRBJ1-2
CASSPGEGQYGYTF
>TRBV5-1|TRBJ2-7
CASSLQAGGRSYEQYF
>TRBV25-1|TRBJ1-2
CASLGQGVGGYTF
>TRBV4-1|TRBJ1-4
CASSQDGATNEKLFF
>TRBV19|TRBJ1-6
CASSIDLQGGRRNSPLHF
>TRBV28|TRBJ1-4
CASSSPGSDNEKLFF